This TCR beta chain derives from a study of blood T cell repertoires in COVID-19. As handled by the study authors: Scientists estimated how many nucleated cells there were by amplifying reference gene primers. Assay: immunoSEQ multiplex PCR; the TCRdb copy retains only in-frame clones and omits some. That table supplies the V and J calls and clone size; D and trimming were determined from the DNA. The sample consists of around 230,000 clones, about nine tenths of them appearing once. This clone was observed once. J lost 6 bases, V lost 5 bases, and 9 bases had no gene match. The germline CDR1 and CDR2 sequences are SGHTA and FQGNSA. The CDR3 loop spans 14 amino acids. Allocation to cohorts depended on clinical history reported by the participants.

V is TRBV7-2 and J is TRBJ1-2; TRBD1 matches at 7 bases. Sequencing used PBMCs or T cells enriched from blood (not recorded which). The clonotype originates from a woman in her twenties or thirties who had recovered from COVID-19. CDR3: CASSPQTGMDGYTF. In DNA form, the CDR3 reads TGTGCCAGCAGCCCCCAGACAGGGATGGATGGCTACACCTTC. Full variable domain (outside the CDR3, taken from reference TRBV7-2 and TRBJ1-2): GAGVSQSPSNKVTEKGKDVELRCDPISGHTALYWYRQSLGQGLEFLIYFQGNSAPDKSGLPSDRFSAERTGGSVSTLTIQRTQQEDSAVYLCASSPQTGMDGYTFGSGTRLTVV.